Each of the 23 T cell receptor beta chains below was sequenced from the same sample in a study of T cell changes during pregnancy in multiple sclerosis. Profiling relied on immunoSEQ multiplex PCR, and the TCRdb table lists in-frame clones only, not all of them. The sample carries around 52,000 clones, 92% recorded once. The specimen comprised CD4+ T cells from peripheral blood mononuclear cells, sampled after pregnancy. The receptors come from a female donor in good health, enrolled as a control in a pregnancy study.

J is TRBJ2-3 and V is TRBV12-5; 15 nucleotides line up with TRBD2. V was clipped by 0 bases and J by 5 bases; unmatched bases: 3. The CDR3 extends over 17 amino acids. Germline CDR1 and CDR2: LGHNT and FRNRAP. CDR3 nucleotides: TGTGCTAGTGGTTTGGTCGGACTAGCGGGGGGGCGAGATACGCAGTATTTT. This gives the protein CASGLVGLAGGRDTQYF.

The chain links TRBV15 to TRBJ1-2; D ambiguous. The ends were cut back, 1 base at V and 4 bases at J, with 10 bases in the middle. Germline loops: CDR1 LNHNV, CDR2 YYDKDF (reference sequence). The CDR3 is 14 amino acids. The CDR3 loop is CATSRAGGSYGYTF. In nucleotides, the CDR3 is TGTGCCACCAGCAGAGCCGGCGGGAGCTATGGCTACACCTTC.

In this sample, this clone turned up once. The genes are TRBV30 and TRBJ1-1; D unclear. The CDR3 consists of 14 residues. Trimming removed 2 bases at V and 0 bases at J, with 10 bases between. Germline V gene sequence: CDR1 GTSNPN, CDR2 SVGIG (reference sequence). CDR3 in amino acids: CAWSPRILNTEAFF. The DNA for the CDR3 is TGTGCCTGGAGTCCCAGAATACTGAACACTGAAGCTTTCTTT.

This rearrangement joins TRBV5-4 to TRBJ2-3; a possible D gene is TRBD2 (7 bases). Trimming shortened V by 4 bases and J by 2 bases, and 17 bases separated the two germline ends. The CDR3 loop spans 16 amino acids. Looked up from germline, CDR1 is SGHNT and CDR2 is YYREEE (reference sequence). The CDR3 DNA is TGTGCCAGCAGCCAGAGGACCGGGGGGCCCACAGATACGCAGTATTTT. It yields the protein CASSQRTGGPTDTQYF.

This chain uses TRBV28 with TRBJ1-2; a weak D match, TRBD1 (5 bases). From germline, CDR1 is MDHEN and CDR2 SYDVKM. The CDR3 runs to 12 residues. V lost 2 bases and J 12 bases, leaving 13 bases between the germline ends. CDR3 nucleotide sequence: TGTGCCAGCAGTTTACCGACGGGGGAGAACACCTTC. This translates into CASSLPTGENTF.

This chain uses TRBV5-1 with TRBJ2-5, with a tentative D call TRBD2 (7 bases). The CDR3 loop spans 17 amino acids. The ends were cut back, 3 bases at V and 1 base at J, with 19 bases in the middle. Germline V gene data show CDR1 as SGHRS and CDR2 as YFSETQ. The CDR3, as DNA: TGCGCCAGCAGCTCCCGCTACTCGGGGGGCCTCCAAGAGACCCAGTACTTC. It codes for CASSSRYSGGLQETQYF.

The chain employs TRBV7-8 and TRBJ1-1, with no clear D. This CDR3 contains 14 residues. V was cut by 1 base and J by 2 bases, with 8 bases left in between. Germline V gene sequence: CDR1 SGHVS, CDR2 FQNEAQ. In DNA, the CDR3 is TGTGCCAGCAGCTTAGTCGGAGGTAACACTGAAGCTTTCTTT. Protein sequence: CASSLVGGNTEAFF.

The rearrangement uses TRBV21-1 and TRBJ1-5; TRBD1, the table's D call, was not compared with the DNA. TRBV21-1 is described as a pseudogene. This CDR3 is 15 amino acids long. CDR3 amino acids: CASSKPGTPDQPQHF. The CDR3 DNA follows: TGTGCCAGCAGCAAACCCGGGACACCCGATCAGCCCCAGCATTTT.

This rearrangement joins TRBV6-5 to TRBJ1-6; TRBD1 is a possible D gene (6 bases). Germline CDR1 and CDR2: MNHEY and SVGAGI. This CDR3 is built from 14 residues. V was trimmed by 6 bases and J by 8 bases, leaving 14 bases between them. CDR3 nucleotide sequence: TGTGCCAGCAGGGAACAGGGATTTGATTCACCCCTCCACTTT. This codes for CASREQGFDSPLHF.

The chain joins TRBV6-5 to TRBJ2-3, with 10 bases aligning to TRBD2. This CDR3 has 16 amino acids. V lost 4 bases, J lost 4 bases, and 8 bases stayed unmatched. CDR1 is MNHEY, CDR2 SVGAGI, per germline. The chain's CDR3 is CASSWGGLAGADTQYF. CDR3 coding DNA: TGTGCCAGCAGTTGGGGGGGGCTAGCGGGGGCAGATACGCAGTATTTT.

The J gene is TRBJ1-1, the V gene TRBV29-1; D unclear. Germline CDR1 and CDR2: SQVTM and ANQGSEA. This CDR3 is built from 13 residues. V lost 5 bases, J lost 0 bases, and 10 bases lay in between. CDR3 amino acids: CSVRGQMNTEAFF. The CDR3 nucleotides read TGCAGCGTTCGCGGGCAAATGAACACTGAAGCTTTCTTT. Full variable domain (missing parts from reference TRBV29-1 and TRBJ1-1): SAVISQKPSRDICQRGTSLTIQCQVDSQVTMMFWYRQQPGQSLTLIATANQGSEATYESGFVIDKFPISRPNLTFSTLTVSNMSPEDSSIYLCSVRGQMNTEAFFGQGTRLTVV.

This chain joins TRBV29-1 and TRBJ2-2, with TRBD2 matching over 12 bases. Germline assignment: CDR1 SQVTM and CDR2 ANQGSEA. This CDR3 is 14 amino acids long. V was pared by 7 bases and J by 8 bases, with 8 bases of the junction left unmatched. Written as DNA, the CDR3 is TGCAGCGCCCGTCTAGCGGGGGGGCCTGGGGAGCTGTTTTTT. The encoded protein is CSARLAGGPGELFF.

This rearrangement joins TRBV29-1 to TRBJ1-3; D uncertain. CDR3 size: 14 residues. V lost 0 bases and J lost 2, with 8 bases in between. Germline CDR1 reads SQVTM; CDR2 reads ANQGSEA. CDR3 protein: CSVEDRVAGNTIYF. CDR3 nucleotides: TGCAGCGTTGAAGATCGGGTAGCTGGAAACACCATATATTTT.

This chain joins TRBV6-6 and TRBJ2-3; the D gene is possibly TRBD2 (5 bases). V shed 0 bases and J shed 1 base, with 11 bases lying between them. Germline V lookup: CDR1 MNHNY, CDR2 SVGAGI (reference sequence). The CDR3 spans 16 residues. CDR3 nucleotide sequence: TGTGCCAGCAGTTACTCGATCTCCGGGGGCACAGATACGCAGTATTTT. Encoded protein: CASSYSISGGTDTQYF.

CDR3 nucleotide sequence: TGTGCCAGCAGCCGAGGACAGCCGAGCTCTGGAAACACCATATATTTT. As protein: CASSRGQPSSGNTIYF. The chain is built from TRBV5-4 and TRBJ1-3, with D possibly TRBD1 on 6 matching bases. The CDR3 contains 16 residues. The germline gives CDR1 SGHNT, CDR2 YYREEE (reference sequence). Trimming shortened V by 4 bases and J by 0 bases, and 14 bases separated the two germline ends.

The chain combines TRBV7-2 with TRBJ2-1, with 7 bases identical to TRBD2. This CDR3 has 16 amino acids. After removal of 1 base from V and 3 bases from J, the junction contained 6 bases not matched to a gene. Per germline, CDR1 SGHTA and CDR2 FQGNSA. The CDR3 DNA is TGTGCCAGCAGCTTAGTCCCAGCGGGGAGCTACAATGAGCAGTTCTTC. It specifies CASSLVPAGSYNEQFF. Full variable domain (rest looked up from reference TRBV7-2 and TRBJ2-1): GAGVSQSPSNKVTEKGKDVELRCDPISGHTALYWYRQSLGQGLEFLIYFQGNSAPDKSGLPSDRFSAERTGGSVSTLTIQRTQQEDSAVYLCASSLVPAGSYNEQFFGPGTRLTVL.

This chain connects TRBV7-3 to TRBJ2-4, with TRBD2 matching over 8 bases. Germline trimming cut 5 bases from V and 6 bases from J; bases unmatched to any gene: 3. Germline values: CDR1 SGHTA, CDR2 FQGTGA. The CDR3 covers 13 residues. As DNA, the CDR3 is TGTGCCAGCAGCCCCGGGGGGGGAAACATTCAGTACTTC. It encodes CASSPGGGNIQYF.

V is TRBV18 and J is TRBJ1-1, with a possible D match to TRBD1 (6 bases). Trimming cost V 2 bases and J 4 bases, with 14 bases left between them. The CDR3 extends over 15 amino acids. Germline CDR1 reads KGHSH; CDR2 reads LQKENI. The CDR3 protein is CASSPNAGGGTEAFF. In DNA form, the CDR3 reads TGTGCCAGCTCACCAAACGCGGGGGGCGGCACTGAAGCTTTCTTT.

V and J are TRBV18 and TRBJ2-3, with unresolved D. This CDR3 contains 14 residues. Germline V gene lookup returns CDR1 KGHSH and CDR2 LQKENI. The germline V and J ends were trimmed by 3 bases and 1 base, with 8 bases remaining between them. The chain's CDR3 is CASSPQKGTDTQYF. The CDR3 DNA follows: TGTGCCAGCTCACCCCAGAAAGGCACAGATACGCAGTATTTT.

V and J are TRBV4-3 and TRBJ2-2, with 16 bases aligning to TRBD2. V dropped 3 bases and J dropped 1; count of bases not matched to a gene: 5. In germline, CDR1 is LGHNA, CDR2 YSLEER. CDR3 length: 19 amino acids. CDR3 in DNA: TGCGCCAGCAGCCAGGGACTAGCGGGGGGGGTGGGGAACACCGGGGAGCTGTTTTTT. It translates to CASSQGLAGGVGNTGELFF.

The chain links TRBV7-9 to TRBJ2-7; a weak D match, TRBD1 (6 bases). Deletions cut 5 bases from V and 6 bases from J, with 14 bases between. The CDR3 extends over 13 amino acids. Germline V gene lookup returns CDR1 SEHNR and CDR2 FQNEAQ (reference sequence). The CDR3 region is CASSPAGEGEQYF. The CDR3 DNA is TGTGCCAGCAGCCCAGCAGGGGAAGGCGAGCAGTACTTC.

This chain joins TRBV6-5 and TRBJ1-2; TRBD1 aligns across 7 bases. Germline V lookup: CDR1 MNHEY, CDR2 SVGAGI. This CDR3 has 14 residues. V dropped 3 bases and J dropped 4; count of bases not matched to a gene: 5. This CDR3 reads CASSYESGGYGYTF. The DNA of the CDR3 is TGTGCCAGCAGTTATGAATCAGGGGGCTATGGCTACACCTTC.

The chain has TRBV25-1 and TRBJ1-6; D is unclear. Germline-derived CDR1 and CDR2 are MGHDK and SYGVNS. Deletions cut 2 bases from V and 6 bases from J, with 8 bases between. The CDR3 sequence is 14 residues long. In DNA, the CDR3 is TGTGCCAGCAGTGAAGAACTTCCTAATTCACCCCTCCACTTT. Translated: CASSEELPNSPLHF.